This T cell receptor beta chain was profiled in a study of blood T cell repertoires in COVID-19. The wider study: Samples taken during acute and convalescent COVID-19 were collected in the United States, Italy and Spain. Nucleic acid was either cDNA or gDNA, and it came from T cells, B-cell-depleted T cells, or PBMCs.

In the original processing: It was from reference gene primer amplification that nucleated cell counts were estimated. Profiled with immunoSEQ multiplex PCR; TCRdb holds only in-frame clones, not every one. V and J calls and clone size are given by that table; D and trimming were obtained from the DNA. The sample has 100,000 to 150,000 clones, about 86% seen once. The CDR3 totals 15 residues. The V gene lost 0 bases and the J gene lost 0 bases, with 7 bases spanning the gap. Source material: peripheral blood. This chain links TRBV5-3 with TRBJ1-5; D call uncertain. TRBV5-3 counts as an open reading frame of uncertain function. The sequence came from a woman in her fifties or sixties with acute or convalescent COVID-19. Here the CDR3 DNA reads TGTGCCAGAAGCTTGGGGGCTTATAGCAATCAGCCCCAGCATTTT. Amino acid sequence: CARSLGAYSNQPQHF.